The 16 T cell receptor beta chains below were found in one sample sequenced in a study of T-cell reconstitution after alpha-beta-depleted transplantation in children. For TCRbeta, the library was prepared with unique molecular identifiers. TCRdb redid the calling of the PCR reads with MiXCR, one entry per CDR3 protein. The table shows more than 400,000 distinct CDR3 sequences, with 43% occurring only once. The starting material was PBMCs, obtained before TCRalphabeta/CD19-depleted stem cell transplant. All receptors come from a girl aged 2 to 9 with aplastic anemia, due to receive a stem cell transplant.

The CDR3 here is CSALGGAGEKLFF. The CDR3 DNA sequence: TGCAGTGCCCTGGGAGGGGCTGGAGAAAAACTGTTTTTT. The V and J genes are TRBV20-1 and TRBJ1-4; D is possibly TRBD1 (5 bases). Germline CDR1 and CDR2: DFQATT and SNEGSKA (reference sequence). There are 13 residues in the CDR3. The V and J ends lost 6 bases and 8 bases respectively, with 16 bases between them.

This clonotype was seen repeatedly, ten times or more. The CDR3 here is CASSLPLWGQVGGTEAFF. DNA for the CDR3: TGTGCCAGCAGCTTGCCACTCTGGGGGCAGGTCGGTGGCACTGAAGCTTTCTTT. The chain combines TRBV5-6 with TRBJ1-1; tentative D call: TRBD1 (6 bases). Germline assignment: CDR1 SGHDT and CDR2 YYEEEE. V gave up 1 base and J gave up 4 bases, with 23 bases separating them. This CDR3 contains 18 residues.

This clonotype was seen only a few times. The genes are TRBV20-1 and TRBJ1-5, with D possibly TRBD1 on 5 matching bases. The V and J ends lost 5 bases and 2 bases respectively, with 13 bases between them. Germline CDR1 is DFQATT and CDR2 is SNEGSKA (reference sequence). The CDR3 extends over 14 amino acids. CDR3 sequence reads: CSAPVGGGNQPQHF. DNA of the CDR3: TGCAGTGCTCCGGTGGGGGGTGGCAATCAGCCCCAGCATTTT.

This clonotype was observed a handful of times. The V gene is TRBV12-3 or TRBV12-4, the J gene TRBJ1-2, with D perhaps matching TRBD1 (6 bases). The CDR3 runs to 14 residues. V lost 5 bases to trimming and J lost 4 bases, with 14 bases between them. The CDR3 region has the DNA TGTGCCAGCAGTCCCTACACAGGGTTCTATGGCTACACCTTC. It yields the protein CASSPYTGFYGYTF.

The table lists this clonotype with many counts. The V and J genes are TRBV29-1 and TRBJ2-2, with TRBD2 identical over 9 bases. The germline V gene has CDR1 SQVTM and CDR2 ANQGSEA. The CDR3 loop spans 15 amino acids. The V segment lost 4 bases and the J segment 4 bases; nucleotides outside the gene matches: 7. DNA of the CDR3: TGCAGCGTTGCAGGTCTAGCGGGGCTCACCGGGGAGCTGTTTTTT. The encoded protein is CSVAGLAGLTGELFF.

This clonotype has ten or more counts. The rearrangement links TRBV7-9 to TRBJ1-1; unclear D gene. From germline, CDR1 is SEHNR and CDR2 FQNEAQ (reference sequence). Trimming stripped 5 bases from V and 7 bases from J, with 8 bases between. This CDR3 contains 11 residues. In nucleotides, the CDR3 is TGTGCCAGCAGCCTCAGGCTTGAAGCTTTCTTT. Protein sequence: CASSLRLEAFF.

This clonotype was seen more than once but under ten times. The chain has TRBV5-5 and TRBJ2-1, with 10 bases identical to TRBD2. From germline, CDR1 is SGHKS and CDR2 YYEKEE (reference sequence). Trimming took 0 bases from V and 5 from J; bases not matched to a gene: 8. The CDR3 sequence is 17 residues long. CDR3 DNA: TGTGCCAGCAGCTTGGTTAGCGGGAGGTTTAGTCACAATGAGCAGTTCTTC. Its protein is CASSLVSGRFSHNEQFF.

This clonotype was detected a few times. V is TRBV27 and J is TRBJ2-1; 9 nucleotides line up with TRBD2. Germline CDR1 reads MNHEY; CDR2 reads SMNVEV (reference sequence). J gave up 9 bases and V 2 bases, and 5 bases lay outside the gene matches. The CDR3 runs to 14 residues. The CDR3: CASSLPGLAFEQFF. Here the CDR3 DNA reads TGTGCCAGCAGTTTACCCGGACTAGCGTTTGAGCAGTTCTTC.

The chain recombines TRBV7-7 with TRBJ2-3, with 12 bases fitting TRBD2. The germline V gene encodes CDR1 SSHAT and CDR2 FNYEAQ (reference sequence). J gave up 0 bases and V 8 bases, and 12 bases lay outside the gene matches. The CDR3 totals 18 residues. The CDR3 is CASRARLAGARSTDTQYF. CDR3 DNA: TGTGCCAGCCGCGCGAGACTAGCGGGGGCCCGTAGCACAGATACGCAGTATTTT.

The chain uses TRBV29-1 and TRBJ1-2; D unresolved. This CDR3 is built from 11 residues. V lost 4 bases to trimming and J lost 6 bases, with 9 bases between them. The germline CDR1 and CDR2 sequences are SQVTM and ANQGSEA. The CDR3 bases are TGCAGCGTTGGATCCAGTCATGGCTACACCTTC. It yields the protein CSVGSSHGYTF.

The rearrangement uses TRBV3-1 and TRBJ2-1; 10 bases align to TRBD2. V trimming: 4 bases; J trimming: 8 bases; junction bases outside the gene matches: 11. Germline CDR1 reads LGHDT; CDR2 reads YNNKEL (reference sequence). The CDR3 is 16 residues long. CDR3 protein: CASSRQGLAGVHEQFF. CDR3 sequence (DNA): TGTGCCAGCAGCCGCCAGGGGCTAGCGGGAGTACATGAGCAGTTCTTC.

The table lists this clonotype with a few counts. V gene TRBV5-6 combines with J gene TRBJ2-4, with TRBD2 matching 10 bases. The CDR3 runs to 17 residues. Per germline, CDR1 SGHDT and CDR2 YYEEEE. V lost 9 bases, J lost 0 bases, and 12 bases stayed unmatched. The CDR3 loop is CAISGLAVPLAKNIQYF. For the CDR3, the DNA is TGTGCCATCTCCGGACTAGCGGTTCCCCTAGCCAAAAACATTCAGTACTTC.

V usage is TRBV7-2 and J usage is TRBJ2-1; D may be TRBD2 (6 bases). CDR1 is SGHTA, CDR2 FQGNSA, per germline. The CDR3 sequence is 15 residues long. Trimming left V 6 bases short and J 7 bases short, with 19 bases between. CDR3: CASSFSGYLRNEQFF. DNA of the CDR3: TGTGCCAGCAGTTTTAGCGGCTACCTAAGGAATGAGCAGTTCTTC.

The V gene is TRBV20-1, the J gene TRBJ1-5; the D gene is possibly TRBD1 (6 bases). This CDR3 comprises 14 residues. Trimming shortened V by 5 bases and J by 2 bases, and 13 bases separated the two germline ends. Germline CDR1 is DFQATT and CDR2 is SNEGSKA (reference sequence). CDR3 sequence reads: CSAGGAARNQPQHF. The CDR3 DNA sequence: TGCAGTGCTGGGGGGGCAGCGCGCAATCAGCCCCAGCATTTT.

This clonotype showed up many times. The chain combines TRBV29-1 with TRBJ1-2; maybe TRBD1 (6 bases). Trimming shortened V by 5 bases and J by 10 bases, and 17 bases separated the two germline ends. The CDR3 consists of 12 residues. Germline V gene data show CDR1 as SQVTM and CDR2 as ANQGSEA. This chain's CDR3 is CSVLSDSRYYTF. CDR3 DNA: TGCAGCGTTCTCTCGGACAGTCGGTACTACACCTTC. The entire variable domain, with the rest obtained from reference TRBV29-1 and TRBJ1-2, is as follows: SAVISQKPSRDICQRGTSLTIQCQVDSQVTMMFWYRQQPGQSLTLIATANQGSEATYESGFVIDKFPISRPNLTFSTLTVSNMSPEDSSIYLCSVLSDSRYYTFGSGTRLTVV.

This chain links TRBV4-1 with TRBJ1-1; D is uncertain. Germline values: CDR1 MGHRA, CDR2 YSYEKL. The CDR3 is made up of 14 amino acids. Trimming removed 1 base from V and 0 bases from J, with 6 bases in between. The CDR3 bases are TGCGCCAGCAGCCAAGGGGCCATGAACACTGAAGCTTTCTTT. This sequence encodes CASSQGAMNTEAFF.